Listed below are T cell receptor beta chains from one sample, sequenced in a study of T cell responses to AZD1222 COVID-19 vaccine. Sequencing used immunoSEQ multiplex PCR; TCRdb keeps in-frame clones, though not all of them. Of approximately 110,000 clones in the sample, over 75% were seen once. The sequencing here drew on peripheral blood, taken on day 0 of AZD1222 vaccination. The receptors shown here come from an adult in good health. Each CDR3 is given with its conserved first and last residue. A D gene is named only where the DNA matches it firmly. Clone size is given for some rows only: seen once, a few or many times, or a class if the clone is expanded.

V,size,J,D,DNA,CDR3
TRBV15,once,TRBJ2-3,TRBD1,TGTGCCACCAGCAGAGATGGTGGTAGGCCGGGACAGGGACGGTACACAGATACGCAGTATTTT,CATSRDGGRPGQGRYTDTQYF
TRBV24-1,once,TRBJ1-1,NA,TGTGCCACCAGTGATGGAATTTACACTGAAGCTTTCTTT,CATSDGIYTEAFF
TRBV24-1,NA,TRBJ1-4,NA,TGTGCCACCAGTGATAGAGGGATTAATGAAAAACTGTTTTTT,CATSDRGINEKLFF
TRBV6-2/TRBV6-3,NA,TRBJ1-1,TRBD1,TGTGCCAGCAGTAAGACAGGGGGCCCCCTTGAAGCTTTCTTT,CASSKTGGPLEAFF
TRBV5-5,NA,TRBJ2-5,TRBD2,TGTGCCAGCAGCTTGGAATTTAGCGGGGGTCCTCAAGAGACCCAGTACTTC,CASSLEFSGGPQETQYF
TRBV5-1,NA,TRBJ2-6,NA,TGCGCCAGCAGCTTGGTGGGAGGGGGCGGCGTAACTGGGGCCAACGTCCTGACTTTC,CASSLVGGGGVTGANVLTF
TRBV11-2,NA,TRBJ1-2,TRBD1,TGTGCCAGCAGCTCTACGACAGGGAAGACGGGTGGCTACACCTTC,CASSSTTGKTGGYTF
TRBV19,NA,TRBJ1-2,NA,TGTGCCAGTAATTTCGGGACCAACTATGGCTACACCTTC,CASNFGTNYGYTF
TRBV28,NA,TRBJ2-7,NA,TGTGCCAGCAGCTGGAACGTCTACGAGCAGTACTTC,CASSWNVYEQYF
TRBV21-1,NA,TRBJ1-1,NA,TGTGCCAGCAGCAAAGGGCGGCAGTTAATGACTGAAGCTTTCTTT,CASSKGRQLMTEAFF
TRBV9,NA,TRBJ2-7,NA,TGTGCCAGCAGCGTAGAGGGGGGATCGCACGAGCAGTACTTC,CASSVEGGSHEQYF
TRBV28,NA,TRBJ2-7,NA,TGTGCCAGCAGTCCGCTGCTTGGGGACCTCAAGTCTTACGAGCAGTACTTC,CASSPLLGDLKSYEQYF
TRBV7-8,NA,TRBJ1-3,NA,TGTGCCAGCAGCCTCACCGGGACCGCTGGAAACACCATATATTTT,CASSLTGTAGNTIYF
TRBV7-9,NA,TRBJ2-7,NA,TGTGCCAGCAGCTTAGCCCTTTCTAAGGGCACCTACGAGCAGTACTTC,CASSLALSKGTYEQYF
TRBV6-5,once,TRBJ1-5,NA,TGTGCCAGCGGCCCAAGGCCCCAGCATTTT,CASGPRPQHF
TRBV6-2/TRBV6-3,NA,TRBJ2-1,NA,TGTGCCAGCAGTTACTCCGGCGCCAGAATGGGCAATGAGCAGTTCTTC,CASSYSGARMGNEQFF
TRBV5-4,NA,TRBJ2-5,TRBD2,TGTGCCAGCAGCTTGCGGTCGGGGACTAGGGGGCAAGAGACCCAGTACTTC,CASSLRSGTRGQETQYF
TRBV5-1,once,TRBJ2-1,NA,TGCGCCAGCAGCTTGGAGGTTAGGGGGTCTGAGCAGTTCTTC,CASSLEVRGSEQFF
TRBV5-1,NA,TRBJ1-4,NA,TGCGCCAGCAGCTTAACTAATGAAAAACTGTTTTTT,CASSLTNEKLFF
TRBV10-3,NA,TRBJ2-1,NA,TGTGCCATCAGCCCCGGGACAATAGACAATGAGCAGTTCTTC,CAISPGTIDNEQFF
TRBV5-6,NA,TRBJ1-1,NA,TGTGCCAGCAGCTTGCGATCGGGGTTCACTGAAGCTTTCTTT,CASSLRSGFTEAFF
TRBV28,once,TRBJ1-6,NA,TGTGCCAGCAGTTTAGGTGGGTCTGGTTCACCCCTCCACTTT,CASSLGGSGSPLHF
TRBV9,NA,TRBJ1-3,NA,TGTGCCAGCAGCGGGGCGACCGGAGGCGGAAACACCATATATTTT,CASSGATGGGNTIYF
TRBV4-2,NA,TRBJ2-7,NA,TGTGCCAGCAGTCTTGGCCGGGACTCCTACGAGCAGTACTTC,CASSLGRDSYEQYF
TRBV6-5,NA,TRBJ1-5,NA,TGTGCCAGCACTAACCGGGACAGCAATCAGCCCCAGCATTTT,CASTNRDSNQPQHF
TRBV12-3/TRBV12-4,NA,TRBJ1-1,NA,TGTGCCAGCACCCGACCAGGGGCTTATGAAGCTTTCTTT,CASTRPGAYEAFF
TRBV2,once,TRBJ2-4,TRBD1,TGTGCCAGCAGCCCCTCTGTGACAGGGGTGGCCAAAAACATTCAGTACTTC,CASSPSVTGVAKNIQYF
TRBV9,NA,TRBJ2-2,NA,TGTGCCAGCAGCGTATGGGGGACCGGGGAGCTGTTTTTT,CASSVWGTGELFF
TRBV7-9,NA,TRBJ1-2,TRBD1,TGTGCCAGCAGCCGGACAGGGGGCGGTAATGGCTACACCTTC,CASSRTGGGNGYTF
TRBV5-5,NA,TRBJ2-5,NA,TGTGCCAGCAGTCAAGCCGGGGGCGAGACCCAGTACTTC,CASSQAGGETQYF
TRBV5-5,NA,TRBJ1-2,NA,TGTGCCAGCAGCAATCGACCGGGAATAGACAACTATGGCTACACCTTC,CASSNRPGIDNYGYTF
TRBV5-6,NA,TRBJ2-3,TRBD2,TGTGCCAGCAGCTTGTATGTAGCGGGGGGGAGCACAGATACGCAGTATTTT,CASSLYVAGGSTDTQYF
TRBV27,NA,TRBJ2-3,NA,TGTGCCAGCAGTCCAGCGGAGACCCGCACAGATACGCAGTATTTT,CASSPAETRTDTQYF
TRBV28,NA,TRBJ1-1,NA,TGTGCCAGCAGCAGACAGAGGGTAATGAACACTGAAGCTTTCTTT,CASSRQRVMNTEAFF
TRBV6-5,NA,TRBJ1-4,NA,TGTGCCAGCAGTTACGAACACGTCGACCTTAATGAAAAACTGTTTTTT,CASSYEHVDLNEKLFF
TRBV27,NA,TRBJ2-1,TRBD1,TGTGCCAGCAAACAGGGGCCCAATGAGCAGTTCTTC,CASKQGPNEQFF
TRBV19,NA,TRBJ1-5,NA,TGTGCCAGTAGTATAGGAGGCTGGGGACTCCACAATCAGCCCCAGCATTTT,CASSIGGWGLHNQPQHF
TRBV25-1,NA,TRBJ1-5,NA,TGTGCCAGCAGTGATTTCGTTAGCAATCAGCCCCAGCATTTT,CASSDFVSNQPQHF
TRBV24-1,many,TRBJ1-4,NA,TGTGCCACCAGTGATTTGCACGCGTTATTAGATCCAACTAATGAAAAACTGTTTTTT,CATSDLHALLDPTNEKLFF
TRBV7-3,NA,TRBJ1-1,NA,TGTGCCAGCAGCCCAGGAGGAGGGTTATACATGAACACTGAAGCTTTCTTT,CASSPGGGLYMNTEAFF
TRBV29-1,NA,TRBJ1-2,NA,TGCAGCGTTGGGAGTCCTTACGGCTACACCTTC,CSVGSPYGYTF
TRBV5-4,NA,TRBJ1-1,NA,TGTGCCAGCTACCCGACAGGGAACACTGAAGCTTTCTTT,CASYPTGNTEAFF
TRBV6-5,NA,TRBJ2-7,TRBD1,TGTGCCAGCAGTTACCACCCGGGACAGGCCTACGAGCAGTACTTC,CASSYHPGQAYEQYF
TRBV21-1,NA,TRBJ2-1,NA,TGTGCCCGGTACCGGGGTAATGAGCAGTTCTTC,CARYRGNEQFF
TRBV4-2,NA,TRBJ2-2,NA,TGTGCCAGCAGCCCAAGACAGACGAACACCGGGGAGCTGTTTTTT,CASSPRQTNTGELFF